The 21 T cell receptor beta chains presented below share a single source sample, sequenced in a study of blood T cell repertoires in COVID-19. Clones were read by immunoSEQ multiplex PCR, and TCRdb kept only the in-frame ones, dropping some. The profile shows about 140,000 clones, roughly 84% of them singletons. Source material: PBMCs or T cells enriched from blood (not recorded which). The origin of the receptors is a man aged 35 to 55 with acute COVID-19.

The rearrangement links TRBV19 to TRBJ2-3; 7 bases line up with TRBD1. The V gene's germline CDR1 is LNHDA and CDR2 SQIVND (reference sequence). The V gene end was trimmed by 9 bases and the J gene end by 5 bases; junction bases not matched to a gene: 11. The CDR3 covers 14 residues. CDR3 region: CASGDRGGKDTQYF. In DNA form, the CDR3 reads TGTGCCAGCGGGGACAGAGGTGGAAAAGATACGCAGTATTTT. The full variable domain, its missing parts supplied by reference TRBV19 and TRBJ2-3, is DGGITQSPKYLFRKEGQNVTLSCEQNLNHDAMYWYRQDPGQGLRLIYYSQIVNDFQKGDIAEGYSVSREKKESFPLTVTSAQKNPTAFYLCASGDRGGKDTQYFGPGTRLTVL.

V gene TRBV10-3 combines with J gene TRBJ1-6, with D unresolved. The germline V and J ends were trimmed by 3 bases and 8 bases, with 17 bases remaining between them. Germline V CDR1 and CDR2: ENHRY, SYGVKD. CDR3 length: 16 residues. The CDR3 protein is CAISDLPGEKDSPLHF. CDR3 nucleotide sequence: TGTGCCATCAGTGACCTCCCTGGGGAGAAAGATTCACCCCTCCACTTT.

The chain links TRBV10-3 to TRBJ1-6; D not certain. There are 12 residues in the CDR3. Trimming cost V 0 bases and J 12 bases, with 6 bases left between them. Per germline, CDR1 ENHRY and CDR2 SYGVKD. CDR3 bases: TGTGCCATCAGTGAGTCGCACTTACCCCTCCACTTT. This sequence encodes CAISESHLPLHF.

This clone came up once. This rearrangement joins TRBV5-4 to TRBJ2-5; 8 bases fit TRBD2. With 2 bases clipped from V and 0 bases from J, the junction kept 6 bases outside the gene matches. Germline assignment: CDR1 SGHNT and CDR2 YYREEE (reference sequence). The CDR3 covers 16 residues. The CDR3 spells CASSLKRERYQETQYF. In DNA form, the CDR3 reads TGTGCCAGCAGCTTAAAGCGGGAGCGATACCAAGAGACCCAGTACTTC. The whole variable domain, filled in from reference TRBV5-4 and TRBJ2-5, reads ETGVTQSPTHLIKTRGQQVTLRCSSQSGHNTVSWYQQALGQGPQFIFQYYREEENGRGNFPPRFSGLQFPNYSSELNVNALELDDSALYLCASSLKRERYQETQYFGPGTRLLVL.

The genes are TRBV6-5 and TRBJ1-1, with TRBD1 matching over 8 bases. The germline V gene encodes CDR1 MNHEY and CDR2 SVGAGI. This CDR3 has 14 residues. The trim removed 5 bases at V and 8 bases at J, leaving 10 bases unmatched. This CDR3 reads CASSPPGTGQEAFF. CDR3 in DNA: TGTGCCAGCAGTCCCCCGGGGACAGGCCAAGAAGCTTTCTTT.

This chain uses TRBV30 with TRBJ1-2; weak D call: TRBD1 (6 bases). The V gene lost 3 bases and the J gene lost 8 bases, with 16 bases spanning the gap. The CDR3 covers 13 residues. Germline V gene lookup returns CDR1 GTSNPN and CDR2 SVGIG (reference sequence). This chain's CDR3 is CAWSAQGLRGYTF. For the CDR3, the DNA is TGTGCCTGGAGCGCACAGGGTCTACGAGGCTACACCTTC.

There are many counts of this clone. The chain couples TRBV5-1 to TRBJ1-4; the D gene is possibly TRBD1 (6 bases). In germline, CDR1 is SGHRS, CDR2 YFSETQ. The CDR3 has 15 amino acids. Trimming stripped 3 bases from V and 3 bases from J, with 12 bases between. Here the CDR3 reads CASSWKGDPNEKLFF. CDR3 in DNA: TGCGCCAGCAGCTGGAAGGGGGACCCTAATGAAAAACTGTTTTTT.

This chain uses TRBV30 with TRBJ1-1; D unclear. V lost 0 bases, J lost 1 base, and 6 bases lay in between. The CDR3 sequence is 13 residues long. CDR1 GTSNPN and CDR2 SVGIG come from the germline V gene (reference sequence). CDR3 protein: CAWSVLTNTEAFF. The CDR3 bases are TGTGCCTGGAGTGTACTTACGAACACTGAAGCTTTCTTT. Full variable domain (outside the CDR3, taken from reference TRBV30 and TRBJ1-1): SQTIHQWPATLVQPVGSPLSLECTVEGTSNPNLYWYRQAAGRGLQLLFYSVGIGQISSEVPQNLSASRPQDRQFILSSKKLLLSDSGFYLCAWSVLTNTEAFFGQGTRLTVV.

Concerning this clone: The identical CDR3 is also encoded by other nucleotide sequences in the sample. V gene TRBV7-2 combines with J gene TRBJ2-3; 8 bases agree with TRBD1. Trimming cost V 5 bases and J 2 bases; bases outside gene matches: 6. Germline-derived CDR1 and CDR2 are SGHTA and FQGNSA. CDR3 size: 15 residues. Here the CDR3 DNA reads TGTGCCAGCAGCCCAGACAGGGGCTACACAGATACGCAGTATTTT. This sequence encodes CASSPDRGYTDTQYF. Full variable domain (remainder filled in from reference TRBV7-2 and TRBJ2-3): GAGVSQSPSNKVTEKGKDVELRCDPISGHTALYWYRQSLGQGLEFLIYFQGNSAPDKSGLPSDRFSAERTGGSVSTLTIQRTQQEDSAVYLCASSPDRGYTDTQYFGPGTRLTVL.

The chain combines TRBV10-3 with TRBJ2-3; 9 bases are a match to TRBD1. Per the germline V gene, CDR1 is ENHRY and CDR2 is SYGVKD. This CDR3 has 14 amino acids. V lost 6 bases to trimming and J lost 2 bases; unmatched junction nucleotides: 3. CDR3 in amino acids: CAIRDRGSTDTQYF. The CDR3 DNA reads TGTGCCATCAGGGACAGGGGCTCCACAGATACGCAGTATTTT.

This clone was picked up one time. The V and J genes are TRBV30 and TRBJ1-5, with 7 bases that match TRBD1. CDR1 GTSNPN and CDR2 SVGIG come from the germline V gene (reference sequence). CDR3 length: 14 residues. V dropped 3 bases and J dropped 4; count of bases not matched to a gene: 6. This chain's CDR3 is CAWRGAGGNQPQHF. CDR3 DNA sequence: TGTGCCTGGAGGGGGGCAGGGGGGAATCAGCCCCAGCATTTT.

This clone was recorded once. V is TRBV27 and J is TRBJ2-6, with D tentatively TRBD2 (7 bases). Germline lookup yields CDR1 MNHEY and CDR2 SMNVEV (reference sequence). V dropped 8 bases and J dropped 1 base, with 15 bases sitting between them. This CDR3 is 16 amino acids long. The CDR3 is CASWGRGGSGANVLTF. The CDR3 nucleotides are TGTGCCAGCTGGGGGCGGGGAGGGTCTGGGGCCAACGTCCTGACTTTC. The complete variable domain, with remaining parts taken from reference TRBV27 and TRBJ2-6, reads EAQVTQNPRYLITVTGKKLTVTCSQNMNHEYMSWYRQDPGLGLRQIYYSMNVEVTDKGDVPEGYKVSRKEKRNFPLILESPSPNQTSLYFCASWGRGGSGANVLTFGAGSRLTVL.

This clone is a singleton in its sample. V gene TRBV6-2 or TRBV6-3 combines with J gene TRBJ2-1; D is possibly TRBD2 (5 bases). This CDR3 contains 15 residues. Germline CDR1 and CDR2: MNHEY and SVGEGT. Deletions cut 2 bases from V and 7 bases from J, with 15 bases between. Here the CDR3 DNA reads TGTGCCAGCAGTTACCTAGCCGCGGTCTTAAATGAGCAGTTCTTC. This gives the protein CASSYLAAVLNEQFF.

The chain carries TRBV12-3 or TRBV12-4 and TRBJ1-1, with 9 bases that match TRBD1. The CDR3 runs to 13 residues. Trimming took 3 bases from V and 8 from J; bases not matched to a gene: 4. CDR3 loop: CASSFIGQGEAFF. Written as DNA, the CDR3 is TGTGCCAGCAGTTTCATCGGACAGGGGGAAGCTTTCTTT.

This chain joins TRBV29-1 and TRBJ1-2, with a possible D match to TRBD1 (6 bases). Germline V gene lookup returns CDR1 SQVTM and CDR2 ANQGSEA. The CDR3 consists of 11 residues. The V end lost 2 bases, the J end lost 7 bases, and 8 bases lay between the germline ends. The CDR3 nucleotides read TGCAGCGTTGAAAGGGGGTTTGGCTACACCTTC. This sequence encodes CSVERGFGYTF.

This clone has just one count. The V and J genes are TRBV15 and TRBJ2-3, with TRBD2 matching 7 bases. Germline V gene sequence: CDR1 LNHNV, CDR2 YYDKDF (reference sequence). Trimming cost V 8 bases and J 1 base; bases outside gene matches: 9. The CDR3 covers 15 residues. CDR3 protein: CATGREGGGTDTQYF. The CDR3 bases are TGTGCCACCGGTAGGGAGGGCGGGGGCACAGATACGCAGTATTTT.

The J gene is TRBJ2-3, the V gene TRBV7-8; maybe TRBD2 (5 bases). Germline V gives CDR1 SGHVS, CDR2 FQNEAQ. CDR3 length: 12 amino acids. Trimming stripped 5 bases from V and 6 bases from J, with 9 bases between. As DNA, the CDR3 is TGTGCCAGCAGCCTGGGAGCGGATACGCAGTATTTT. It codes for CASSLGADTQYF.

The chain joins TRBV29-1 to TRBJ2-7, with D tentatively TRBD2 (5 bases). V was shortened by 3 bases and J by 5 bases, with 8 bases between the two germline ends. The CDR3 has 11 residues. Germline assignment: CDR1 SQVTM and CDR2 ANQGSEA. CDR3: CSVDRGDEQYF. For the CDR3, the DNA is TGCAGCGTTGACCGGGGTGACGAGCAGTACTTC.

J is TRBJ1-1 and V is TRBV7-9, with a tentative D call TRBD1 (6 bases). The V and J ends lost 3 bases and 4 bases respectively, with 18 bases between them. The V gene's germline CDR1 is SEHNR and CDR2 FQNEAQ (reference sequence). The CDR3 is 16 amino acids. CDR3 DNA: TGTGCCAGCAGCTTCCGGGACACCTTCAGGGGCACTGAAGCTTTCTTT. It codes for CASSFRDTFRGTEAFF.

This chain joins TRBV29-1 and TRBJ2-1; 9 bases agree with TRBD2. The J segment lost 3 bases and the V segment lost 1 base, leaving 1 base of the junction unmatched. CDR3 length: 14 residues. Looked up from germline, CDR1 is SQVTM and CDR2 is ANQGSEA. The chain's CDR3 is CSVEGAGGYNEQFF. CDR3 in DNA: TGCAGCGTTGAAGGAGCGGGAGGCTACAATGAGCAGTTCTTC.

The sample holds one count of this clone. This chain links TRBV19 with TRBJ1-1; 12 nucleotides match TRBD1. The CDR3 runs to 17 residues. V was clipped by 6 bases and J by 0 bases; unmatched bases: 8. Germline assignment: CDR1 LNHDA and CDR2 SQIVND (reference sequence). CDR3 sequence reads: CASRQGTGGGMNTEAFF. The CDR3 bases are TGTGCCAGTAGGCAAGGGACAGGGGGCGGAATGAACACTGAAGCTTTCTTT.